This is a list of T cell receptor beta chains from one sample in a study of blood T cells in healthy people across ages. One entry per CDR3 protein results from TCRdb running MiXCR on the 5' RACE reads. Seen here are 550,000 to 800,000 distinct CDR3 sequences, 20% to 25% observed once, and the top ten hold more than 3%. Specimen: blood. The receptors here all came from a man in his 70s in good health. Both conserved end residues are part of each CDR3. Fields, in order: V gene, J gene, clone size, D gene, CDR3 DNA, CDR3 protein. The D gene is left open where the match is weak. Expanded clones get a size class; other rows say once, few or many, or leave the size out.

TRBV7-2	TRBJ1-2	few	TRBD1	TGTGCCAGCAGCTGGGGACAGGGGAACTATGGCTACACCTTC	CASSWGQGNYGYTF
TRBV7-2	TRBJ2-1	few	TRBD2	TGTGCCAGCAGCGCGAGCGGGAGGGCTTACAATGAGCAGTTCTTC	CASSASGRAYNEQFF
TRBV6-5	TRBJ2-1	few	.	TGTGCCAGCAGCCGGGGTGTATACGGACACAATGAGCAGTTCTTC	CASSRGVYGHNEQFF
TRBV20-1	TRBJ2-1	.	.	TGCAGTGCTAGAGAACTAGCCAATGAGCAGTTCTTC	CSARELANEQFF
TRBV28	TRBJ1-4	few	.	TGTGCCAGCAGTTTATCCGGGGTAGGGGATGAAAAACTGTTTTTT	CASSLSGVGDEKLFF
TRBV7-8	TRBJ2-2	many	.	TGTGCCAGCAGCCCGCCCCTTGGATTCGGGAACACCGGGGAGCTGTTTTTT	CASSPPLGFGNTGELFF
TRBV29-1	TRBJ2-5	.	TRBD1	TGCAGCGTTGAACAGGGGGCACGGCAAGAGACCCAGTACTTC	CSVEQGARQETQYF
TRBV4-3	TRBJ2-3	few	.	TGCGCCAGCAGCCAAGATTTCAGTTCTAGCACAGATACGCAGTATTTT	CASSQDFSSSTDTQYF
TRBV27	TRBJ2-1	.	TRBD2	TGTGCCAGCAGTCCCCCGGGACGCCATAATAACACCTGGACTAGCGGGAGGTTTAATGAGCAGTTCTTC	CASSPPGRHNNTWTSGRFNEQFF
TRBV6-2/TRBV6-3	TRBJ1-1	.	TRBD1	TGTGCCAGCACCAGGGACAGGGGAGGCACTGAAGTTTTCTTT	CASTRDRGGTEVFF
TRBV9	TRBJ2-3	.	TRBD2	TGTGCCAGCAGCGCGCTCGGGAGGACTAGCACAGATACGCAGTATTTT	CASSALGRTSTDTQYF
TRBV5-1	TRBJ2-7	.	TRBD1	TGCGCCAGCAGCTTCCGGACAGGGCCCTACGAGCAGTACTTC	CASSFRTGPYEQYF
TRBV6-6	TRBJ2-1	.	.	TGTGCCAGCAGCCCCCTAGTTGGCTCCTACAATGAGCAGTTCTTC	CASSPLVGSYNEQFF
TRBV6-1	TRBJ2-1	few	TRBD2	TGTGCCAGCAGCCGACAGGGTAAACTAGCGGGAGGGCTGATCAATGAGCAGTTCTTC	CASSRQGKLAGGLINEQFF
TRBV5-1	TRBJ1-2	few	.	TGCGCCAGCAGCCCGGACAGTGGCTACACCTTC	CASSPDSGYTF
TRBV12-3/TRBV12-4	TRBJ2-2	few	.	TGTGCCAGCAGTTTTTCAGGGCTCAGCGGGGAGCTGTTTTTT	CASSFSGLSGELFF
TRBV7-3	TRBJ2-1	many	.	TGTGCCAGCAGCTTAGCTGACGATGAGCAGTTCTTC	CASSLADDEQFF
TRBV20-1	TRBJ2-2	.	.	TGCAGTCCTCTACCGGGGGGCGCAGGTACCGGGGAGCTGTTTTTT	CSPLPGGAGTGELFF
TRBV4-3	TRBJ2-3	few	.	TGCGCCAGCAGCCAAGATGGGACTCTCACAGATACGCAGTATTTT	CASSQDGTLTDTQYF
TRBV9	TRBJ2-5	.	TRBD1	TGTGCCAGCAGCGTGGGACAGGTCATTTCCCAAGAGACCCAGTACTTC	CASSVGQVISQETQYF
TRBV18	TRBJ1-6	.	TRBD1	TGTGCCAGCTCACCGAATGCGGACAGGTCAGGATCACCCCTCCACTTT	CASSPNADRSGSPLHF
TRBV7-2	TRBJ1-5	many	TRBD1	TGTGCCAGCAGCATGACAGGGGGCGCGTTTCAGCCCCAGCATTTT	CASSMTGGAFQPQHF
TRBV20-1	TRBJ2-3	.	TRBD1	TGCAGTGCTAGTTGGGACAGGGCGGTAGATACGCAGTATTTT	CSASWDRAVDTQYF
TRBV29-1	TRBJ1-1	few	TRBD1	TGCAGCGTCGCCGGGACAGTGAACACTGAAGCTTTCTTT	CSVAGTVNTEAFF
TRBV20-1	TRBJ2-2	few	TRBD2	TGCAGTGCTAAAGACCCGGGACTAGCGGGAGGTAACACCGGGGAGCTGTTTTTT	CSAKDPGLAGGNTGELFF
TRBV2	TRBJ2-1	.	.	TGTGCCAGCACCGCGAGGGATGAGCAGTTCTTC	CASTARDEQFF
TRBV27	TRBJ2-5	few	.	TGTGCCAGCAGTTTATGGGGGAGTCGCCTCCAAGAGACCCAGTACTTC	CASSLWGSRLQETQYF